This T cell receptor (beta chain) comes out of a study of cytomegalovirus exposure and HLA in healthy donors. Looking at the study overall: As released early, the data held 70 million to 100 million unique TCRs from HLA-typed donors. Whole-study findings and limits: There were three CMV-associated chains whose specificity for CMV antigens was confirmed in vitro.

A multiplex PCR was run with 60 Vbeta primers and 13 Jbeta primers. In the original workflow: In a later analysis, some 10 million of 65 million to 90 million unique beta chains occurred in at least two donors. Measured with immunoSEQ multiplex PCR; TCRdb has only the in-frame clones, and not every one. From that table come the V and J calls and clone size; the DNA was used to work out D and trimming. The table has more than 95,000 clones, roughly three quarters seen once; the top ten hold roughly 1.6%. At sampling all donors were nominally healthy, likely with unrecorded immune exposures. This CDR3 is built from 14 residues. Deletions cut 7 bases from V and 4 bases from J, with 19 bases between. The germline V gene encodes CDR1 GTSNPN and CDR2 SVGIG (reference sequence). This clone has only a few counts. Its antigen is currently unknown.

The source of this sequence is a woman between 18 and 29 years old in good health and CMV-seronegative. The sample taken for sequencing was PBMCs. The rearrangement uses TRBV30 and TRBJ1-2; D gene unclear. The CDR3 DNA follows: TGTGCCTTGGAAGGACCGGGATTCCGCTATGGCTACACCTTC. Its protein product is CALEGPGFRYGYTF.